Shown below are 22 T cell receptor beta chains from a single sample sequenced in a study of blood T cell repertoires in COVID-19. Clones were sequenced by immunoSEQ multiplex PCR, and TCRdb holds only the in-frame ones, with some missing. The repertoire includes approximately 500,000 clones, around 87% of them detected once, and approximately 1.8% sits in the top ten. Sequences were obtained from PBMCs or T cells enriched from blood (not recorded which). The source of these receptors is a middle-aged woman who had recovered from COVID-19.

The gene calls are TRBV6-6 and TRBJ2-5; no clear D. This CDR3 region has 11 residues. CDR1 and CDR2 from the germline V gene are MNHNY and SVGAGI (reference sequence). With 8 bases removed from V and 7 bases from J, the gap between germline ends came to 11 bases. The CDR3 protein is CASYTGGTQYF. DNA of the CDR3: TGTGCCAGCTATACCGGCGGGACCCAGTACTTC.

V gene TRBV7-9 combines with J gene TRBJ2-7; maybe TRBD1 (6 bases). Trimming pared 6 bases from V and 7 bases from J, leaving 16 bases between. Germline values: CDR1 SEHNR, CDR2 FQNEAQ (reference sequence). The CDR3 length is 13 residues. This CDR3 is CASSPGWGPEQYF. In DNA, the CDR3 is TGTGCCAGCAGTCCGGGCTGGGGGCCGGAGCAGTACTTC.

V usage is TRBV2 and J usage is TRBJ2-7; tentatively, D is TRBD1 (6 bases). There are 14 residues in the CDR3. CDR1 and CDR2 (germline): SNHLY, FYNNEI. V lost 3 bases, J lost 5 bases, and 14 bases lay in between. Written as DNA, the CDR3 is TGTGCCAGCAGTGAGATGGGGGCCACCCACGAGCAGTACTTC. This sequence encodes CASSEMGATHEQYF.

The rearrangement joins TRBV28 to TRBJ1-4, with D hard to call. Germline V lookup: CDR1 MDHEN, CDR2 SYDVKM. This CDR3 has 13 residues. V gave up 6 bases and J gave up 0 bases, with 5 bases separating them. The CDR3 nucleotides are TGTGCCAGCAGCGGGACAACTAATGAAAAACTGTTTTTT. It encodes CASSGTTNEKLFF. Full variable domain (remainder filled in from reference TRBV28 and TRBJ1-4): DVKVTQSSRYLVKRTGEKVFLECVQDMDHENMFWYRQDPGLGLRLIYFSYDVKMKEKGDIPEGYSVSREKKERFSLILESASTNQTSMYLCASSGTTNEKLFFGSGTQLSVL.

The DNA for the CDR3 is TGTGCCAGCGGGACTTCCTTTCAAGGTCAGCCCCAGCATTTT. Translation: CASGTSFQGQPQHF. This sequence joins TRBV6-5 and TRBJ1-5; perhaps TRBD1 as D (5 bases). The CDR3 sequence is 14 residues long. Trimming shortened V by 8 bases and J by 6 bases, and 17 bases separated the two germline ends. Germline V gene lookup returns CDR1 MNHEY and CDR2 SVGAGI.

This sequence joins TRBV27 and TRBJ2-1; a possible D gene is TRBD2 (6 bases). The CDR3 is 14 amino acids. Trimming removed 7 bases at V and 7 bases at J, with 17 bases between. Germline V gene data show CDR1 as MNHEY and CDR2 as SMNVEV (reference sequence). CDR3 bases: TGTGCCAGCACAAATGCACTACGGGGGAATGAGCAGTTCTTC. It is translated as CASTNALRGNEQFF.

The CDR3 loop is CASSSGGEESTQYF. The DNA for the CDR3 is TGTGCCAGCAGCTCCGGTGGGGAGGAATCTACGCAGTATTTT. The chain recombines TRBV7-2 with TRBJ2-3; the D gene is possibly TRBD2 (6 bases). Germline CDR1 SGHTA, CDR2 FQGNSA. This CDR3 spans 14 amino acids. Trimming pared 4 bases from V and 8 bases from J, leaving 16 bases between.

The rearrangement joins TRBV3-1 (or the pseudogene TRBV3-2) to TRBJ1-5; D not certain. Between the trimmed V and J ends, which lost 4 bases and 8 bases, there was a span of 12 bases. The length of the CDR3 is 13 residues. The germline CDR1 and CDR2 sequences are LGHDT and YNNKEL (reference sequence). The chain's CDR3 is CASSPFALKPQHF. The CDR3 DNA reads as TGTGCCAGCAGCCCGTTCGCGTTGAAGCCCCAGCATTTT.

CDR3 in amino acids: CASSHTSGGSGNTIYF. The CDR3, as DNA: TGTGCCAGCAGCCACACATCAGGGGGTTCTGGAAACACCATATATTTT. The chain employs TRBV5-8 and TRBJ1-3; TRBD1 agrees at 7 bases. This CDR3 is 16 amino acids long. J lost 1 base, V lost 4 bases, and 8 bases had no gene match. Germline V gene data show CDR1 as SGHTS and CDR2 as YDEGEE.

The J gene is TRBJ2-5, the V gene TRBV7-2; 8 bases align to TRBD1. Germline V CDR1 and CDR2: SGHTA, FQGNSA. Trimming took 1 base from V and 5 from J; bases not matched to a gene: 3. This CDR3 is 14 amino acids long. Here the CDR3 reads CASSLGTGGETQYF. The CDR3 DNA sequence: TGTGCCAGCAGCTTAGGAACAGGGGGTGAGACCCAGTACTTC.

The chain employs TRBV10-2 and TRBJ2-5; 8 nucleotides line up with TRBD2. V trimming: 4 bases; J trimming: 3 bases; junction bases outside the gene matches: 7. The CDR3 is 15 amino acids. CDR1 and CDR2 (germline): WSHSY, SAAADI. Here the CDR3 reads CASSGAGALKETQYF. The CDR3 DNA is TGCGCCAGCAGTGGAGCGGGGGCACTGAAAGAGACCCAGTACTTC.

The chain carries TRBV28 and TRBJ2-3; D remains unclear. V gave up 7 bases and J gave up 1 base, with 15 bases separating them. The CDR3 length is 15 residues. The V gene's germline CDR1 is MDHEN and CDR2 SYDVKM. DNA of the CDR3: TGTGCCAGCACCAGGCCCCTGGGTGGCACAGATACGCAGTATTTT. This gives the protein CASTRPLGGTDTQYF.

J is TRBJ2-1 and V is TRBV5-4; 9 bases agree with TRBD2. Germline assignment: CDR1 SGHNT and CDR2 YYREEE (reference sequence). The CDR3 has 15 residues. After removal of 6 bases from V and 9 bases from J, the junction contained 13 bases not matched to a gene. CDR3 protein: CASNQREVGSREQFF. The DNA for the CDR3 is TGTGCCAGCAACCAGCGGGAGGTAGGGTCACGTGAGCAGTTCTTC.

V is TRBV11-3 and J is TRBJ2-1; the match to TRBD2 covers 7 bases. CDR3 length equals 14 residues. Germline values: CDR1 SGHNT, CDR2 YENEEA. Germline trimming cut 4 bases from V and 4 bases from J; bases unmatched to any gene: 4. The CDR3 DNA reads TGTGCCAGCAGCTGGGATAGCGGGTACAATGAGCAGTTCTTC. Protein: CASSWDSGYNEQFF.

This chain links TRBV11-3 with TRBJ1-1, with TRBD1 matching 12 bases. The V gene's germline CDR1 is SGHNT and CDR2 YENEEA. The CDR3 is 14 amino acids. Germline trimming cut 5 bases from V and 4 bases from J; bases unmatched to any gene: 2. The CDR3 region has the DNA TGTGCCAGCAGCCCGGGACAGGGGGCCACTGAAGCTTTCTTT. Residues: CASSPGQGATEAFF.

The V call is TRBV5-4, the J call TRBJ1-1; D may be TRBD1 (6 bases). With 4 bases removed from V and 4 bases from J, the gap between germline ends came to 23 bases. The V gene's germline CDR1 is SGHNT and CDR2 YYREEE (reference sequence). The CDR3 length is 17 residues. The CDR3 sequence is CASSKYRDGRVSTEAFF. The CDR3 DNA is TGTGCCAGCAGCAAGTACAGGGACGGCCGGGTAAGCACTGAAGCTTTCTTT. Full variable domain (outside the CDR3, taken from reference TRBV5-4 and TRBJ1-1): ETGVTQSPTHLIKTRGQQVTLRCSSQSGHNTVSWYQQALGQGPQFIFQYYREEENGRGNFPPRFSGLQFPNYSSELNVNALELDDSALYLCASSKYRDGRVSTEAFFGQGTRLTVV.

The V and J genes are TRBV18 and TRBJ1-1; D call uncertain. The CDR3 runs to 15 residues. V shed 6 bases and J shed 5 bases, with 19 bases lying between them. Germline assignment: CDR1 KGHSH and CDR2 LQKENI. Here the CDR3 reads CASSPRPVRGTEAFF. CDR3 bases: TGTGCCAGCTCGCCGAGGCCGGTCCGAGGGACTGAAGCTTTCTTT. The whole variable domain, filled in from reference TRBV18 and TRBJ1-1, reads NAGVMQNPRHLVRRRGQEARLRCSPMKGHSHVYWYRQLPEEGLKFMVYLQKENIIDESGMPKERFSAEFPKEGPSILRIQQVVRGDSAAYFCASSPRPVRGTEAFFGQGTRLTVV.

A single count supports this clone. The chain uses TRBV5-5 and TRBJ1-1; D remains unclear. Trimming cost V 4 bases and J 7 bases, with 14 bases left between them. The CDR3 runs 13 residues. CDR1 and CDR2 (germline): SGHKS, YYEKEE (reference sequence). Here the CDR3 DNA reads TGTGCCAGCAGCCCCCCTGCGGCGTTTGAAGCTTTCTTT. Its protein product is CASSPPAAFEAFF.

The sample holds a few counts of this clone. The genes are TRBV11-2 and TRBJ1-1; TRBD1 is a possible D gene (5 bases). This CDR3 contains 13 residues. Germline-derived CDR1 and CDR2 are SGHAT and FQNNGV. The germline V and J ends were trimmed by 6 bases and 3 bases, with 11 bases remaining between them. CDR3 in amino acids: CASRIGADTEAFF. As DNA, the CDR3 is TGTGCCAGCAGGATAGGGGCCGACACTGAAGCTTTCTTT.

The chain joins TRBV19 to TRBJ1-3, with D perhaps TRBD1 (5 bases). Trimming removed 7 bases at V and 0 bases at J, with 13 bases between. CDR1 is LNHDA and CDR2 is SQIVND in the germline V gene (reference sequence). The CDR3 contains 15 residues. The CDR3 DNA reads TGTGCCAGTACTACGGACGGACACTCTGGAAACACCATATATTTT. It yields the protein CASTTDGHSGNTIYF.

The chain combines TRBV2 with TRBJ2-5; 7 bases map to TRBD2. The V gene's germline CDR1 is SNHLY and CDR2 FYNNEI. V shed 8 bases, J shed 5 bases, and the junction held 11 bases outside the gene matches. CDR3 length: 14 amino acids. The CDR3 DNA is TGTGCCAGCGGATACAGACTAGCCTGGGAGACCCAGTACTTC. This translates into CASGYRLAWETQYF.

This clone was counted a few times. This rearrangement joins TRBV5-1 to TRBJ1-4; D possibly corresponds to TRBD1 (6 bases). CDR3 length: 14 residues. Trimming shortened V by 5 bases and J by 5 bases, and 13 bases separated the two germline ends. Germline values: CDR1 SGHRS, CDR2 YFSETQ. CDR3 coding DNA: TGCGCCAGCAGATGGCGGGGGGCCAATGAAAAACTGTTTTTT. This gives the protein CASRWRGANEKLFF.